This T cell receptor beta chain was recorded in a study of regulatory T cells in long-lasting Graves disease. Study-wide context: Antithyroid drugs had been taken by newly diagnosed Graves' patients for under 3 months. Study observations and caveats: There was favoring of TRBV28, TRBJ1-2 and TRBJ2-5 in persistent disease.

The CDR3 contains 13 residues. CDR1 and CDR2 from the germline V gene are KGHSY and FQNENV. Trimming removed 8 bases at V and 2 bases at J, with 13 bases between. Building of the TCR beta libraries involved iRepertoire HTBI primers and Arm-PCR of CDR3 regions. TCRdb redid the calling of the multiplex PCR reads with MiXCR, one entry per CDR3 protein. The table shows approximately 300,000 distinct CDR3 sequences, with 18% occurring only once. This clonotype was recorded many times. No antigen is known for it. Time point specified: newly diagnosed GD, antithyroid drugs for less than 3 months. PBMCs were the source of the RNA used for TCR sequencing. It was by American Thyroid Association guidelines that Graves' disease was diagnosed. The EDTA tubes were filled with approximately 10 milliliters of drawn peripheral blood.

This rearrangement joins TRBV16 to TRBJ2-7; tentatively, D is TRBD1 or TRBD2 (6 bases each). The receptor comes from a female donor with Graves disease. Sequencing was performed on peripheral blood mononuclear cells (PBMCs), taken at new diagnosis, from a patient treated with antithyroid drugs. The CDR3 DNA is TGTGCCAGCGCACAGGGACTGCCCTACGAGCAGTACTTC. This encodes CASAQGLPYEQYF. The whole variable domain, filled in from reference TRBV16 and TRBJ2-7, reads GEEVAQTPKHLVRGEGQKAKLYCAPIKGHSYVFWYQQVLKNEFKFLISFQNENVFDETGMPKERFSAKCLPNSPCSLEIQATKLEDSAVYFCASAQGLPYEQYFGPGTRLTVT.